The sequence of this T cell receptor (beta chain) was determined in a study of blood T cell repertoires in COVID-19. About the research overall: Material from acute and convalescent COVID-19 was sourced from the United States, Italy and Spain. T cells, B-cell-depleted T cells, or PBMCs provided the cDNA or gDNA that served as material.

This CDR3 is built from 14 residues. Trimming cost V 1 base and J 8 bases, with 14 bases left between them. Germline-derived CDR1 and CDR2 are SGHTA and FQGNSA. As handled by the study authors: Estimates of nucleated cell counts were drawn from the amplification of reference gene primers. TCRdb keeps only in-frame clones here, not all; method: immunoSEQ multiplex PCR. V, J and clone size derive from that table, while D and trimming were established from the DNA sequence. The repertoire holds tens of thousands of clones, with approximately 80% as singletons. Sequencing used peripheral blood. The chain employs TRBV7-2 and TRBJ1-1; no definite D call. The source of this sequence is a man aged 50-59 years with acute or convalescent COVID-19. The CDR3 region has the DNA TGTGCCAGCAGCTTAGTAACGTCCGGTACCGAAGCTTTCTTT. Amino acid sequence: CASSLVTSGTEAFF.